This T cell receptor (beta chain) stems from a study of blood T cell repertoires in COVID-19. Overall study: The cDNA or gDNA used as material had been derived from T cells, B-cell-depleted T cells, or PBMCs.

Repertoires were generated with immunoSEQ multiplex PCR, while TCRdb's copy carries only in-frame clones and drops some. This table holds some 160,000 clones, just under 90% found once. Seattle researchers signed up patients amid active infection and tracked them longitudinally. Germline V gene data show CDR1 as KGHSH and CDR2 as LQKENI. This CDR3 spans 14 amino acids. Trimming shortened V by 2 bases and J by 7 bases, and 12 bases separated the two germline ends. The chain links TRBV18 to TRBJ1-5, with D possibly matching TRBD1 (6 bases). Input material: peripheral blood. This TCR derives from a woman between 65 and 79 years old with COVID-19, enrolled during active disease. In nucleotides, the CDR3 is TGTGCCAGCTCACCAGCAGGGGACGGGCAGCCCCAGCATTTT. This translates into CASSPAGDGQPQHF.